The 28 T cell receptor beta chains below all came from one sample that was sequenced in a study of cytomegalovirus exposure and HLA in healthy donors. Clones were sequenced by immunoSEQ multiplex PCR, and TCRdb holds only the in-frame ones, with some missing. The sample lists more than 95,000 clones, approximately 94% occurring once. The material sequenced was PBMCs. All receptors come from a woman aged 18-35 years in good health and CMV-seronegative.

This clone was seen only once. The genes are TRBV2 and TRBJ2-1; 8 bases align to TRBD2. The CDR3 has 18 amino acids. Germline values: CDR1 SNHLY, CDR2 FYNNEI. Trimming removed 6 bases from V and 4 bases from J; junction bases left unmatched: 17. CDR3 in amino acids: CASSDGVGRSGAYNEQFF. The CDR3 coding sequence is TGTGCCAGCAGCGACGGGGTAGGACGTAGCGGGGCTTACAATGAGCAGTTCTTC.

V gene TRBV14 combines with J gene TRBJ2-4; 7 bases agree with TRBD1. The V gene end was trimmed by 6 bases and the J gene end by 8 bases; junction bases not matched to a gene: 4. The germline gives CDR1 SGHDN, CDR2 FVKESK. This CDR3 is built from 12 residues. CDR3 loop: CASSHTGDIQYF. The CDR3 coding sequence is TGTGCCAGCAGTCACACAGGGGACATTCAGTACTTC.

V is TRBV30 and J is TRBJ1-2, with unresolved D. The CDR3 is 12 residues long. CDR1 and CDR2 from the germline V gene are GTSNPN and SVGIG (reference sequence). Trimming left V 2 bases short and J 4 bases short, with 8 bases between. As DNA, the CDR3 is TGTGCCTGGAGTACAACAAGCTATGGCTACACCTTC. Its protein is CAWSTTSYGYTF. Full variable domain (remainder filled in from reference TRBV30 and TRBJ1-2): SQTIHQWPATLVQPVGSPLSLECTVEGTSNPNLYWYRQAAGRGLQLLFYSVGIGQISSEVPQNLSASRPQDRQFILSSKKLLLSDSGFYLCAWSTTSYGYTFGSGTRLTVV.

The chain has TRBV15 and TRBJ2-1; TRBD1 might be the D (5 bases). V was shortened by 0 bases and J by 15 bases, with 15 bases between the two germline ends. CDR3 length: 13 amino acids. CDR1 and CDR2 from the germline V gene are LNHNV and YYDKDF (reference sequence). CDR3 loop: CATSRDRSGFSFF. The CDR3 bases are TGTGCCACCAGCAGAGATAGGTCAGGGTTCTCGTTCTTC.

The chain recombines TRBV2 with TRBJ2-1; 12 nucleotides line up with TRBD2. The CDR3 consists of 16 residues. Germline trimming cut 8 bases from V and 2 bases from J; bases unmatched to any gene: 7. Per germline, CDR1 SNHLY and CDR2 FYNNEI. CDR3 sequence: CASQTSGGPPYNEQFF. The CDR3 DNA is TGTGCCAGCCAGACTAGCGGGGGTCCTCCCTACAATGAGCAGTTCTTC.

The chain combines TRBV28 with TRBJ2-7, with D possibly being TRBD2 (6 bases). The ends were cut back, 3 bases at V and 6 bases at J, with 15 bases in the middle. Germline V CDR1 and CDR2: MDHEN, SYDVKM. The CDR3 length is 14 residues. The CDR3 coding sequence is TGTGCCAGCAGTTTGAGCGGGCAGGTTCGCGAGCAGTACTTC. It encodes CASSLSGQVREQYF. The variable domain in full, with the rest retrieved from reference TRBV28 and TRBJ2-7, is DVKVTQSSRYLVKRTGEKVFLECVQDMDHENMFWYRQDPGLGLRLIYFSYDVKMKEKGDIPEGYSVSREKKERFSLILESASTNQTSMYLCASSLSGQVREQYFGPGTRLTVT.

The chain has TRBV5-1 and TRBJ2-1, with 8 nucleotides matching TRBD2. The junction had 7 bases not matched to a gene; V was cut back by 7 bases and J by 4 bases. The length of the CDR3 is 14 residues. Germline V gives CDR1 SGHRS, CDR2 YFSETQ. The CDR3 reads CASRAGGTYNEQFF. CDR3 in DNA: TGCGCCAGCCGGGCGGGAGGCACTTACAATGAGCAGTTCTTC.

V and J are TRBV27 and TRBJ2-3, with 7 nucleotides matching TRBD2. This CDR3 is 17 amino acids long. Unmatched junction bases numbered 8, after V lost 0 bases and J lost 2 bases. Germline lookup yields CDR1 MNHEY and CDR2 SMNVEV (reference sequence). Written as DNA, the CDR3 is TGTGCCAGCAGTTTATCGTGGCTAGCGGCCGTCACAGATACGCAGTATTTT. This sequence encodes CASSLSWLAAVTDTQYF.

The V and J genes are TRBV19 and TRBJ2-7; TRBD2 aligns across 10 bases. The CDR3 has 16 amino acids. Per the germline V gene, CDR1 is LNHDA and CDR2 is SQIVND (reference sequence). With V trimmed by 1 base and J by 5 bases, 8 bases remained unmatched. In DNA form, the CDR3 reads TGTGCCAGTAGTATAGGGGGGACTAGCGTGGTCCACGAGCAGTACTTC. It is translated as CASSIGGTSVVHEQYF.

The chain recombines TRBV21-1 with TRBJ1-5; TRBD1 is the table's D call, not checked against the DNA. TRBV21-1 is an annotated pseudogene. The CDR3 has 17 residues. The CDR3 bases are TGTGCCAGCAGCCCCCAGGGGGGCCGGTATAGCAATCAGCCCCAGCATTTT. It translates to CASSPQGGRYSNQPQHF.

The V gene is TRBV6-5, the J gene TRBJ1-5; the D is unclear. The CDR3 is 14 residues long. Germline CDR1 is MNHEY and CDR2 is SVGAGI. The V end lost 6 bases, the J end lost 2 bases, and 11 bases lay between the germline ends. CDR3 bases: TGTGCCAGCAGCCCAGGCTACGGCAATCAGCCCCAGCATTTT. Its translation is CASSPGYGNQPQHF.

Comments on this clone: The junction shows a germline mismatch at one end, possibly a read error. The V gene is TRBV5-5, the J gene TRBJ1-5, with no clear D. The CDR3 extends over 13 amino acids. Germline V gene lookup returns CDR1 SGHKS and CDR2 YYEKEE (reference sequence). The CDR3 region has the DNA TGTGCCAGCAGCTTGGACAGCAACCAGCCCCAGCATTTT. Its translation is CASSLDSNQPQHF. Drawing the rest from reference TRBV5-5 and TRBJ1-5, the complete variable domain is DAGVTQSPTHLIKTRGQQVTLRCSPISGHKSVSWYQQVLGQGPQFIFQYYEKEERGRGNFPDRFSARQFPNYSSELNVNALLLGDSALYLCASSLDSNQPQHFGDGTRLSIL.

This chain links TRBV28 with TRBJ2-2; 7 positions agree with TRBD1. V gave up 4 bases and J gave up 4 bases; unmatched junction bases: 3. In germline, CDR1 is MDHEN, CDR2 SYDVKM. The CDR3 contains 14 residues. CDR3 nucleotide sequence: TGTGCCAGCAGTTCCCCAGGGGGCACCGGGGAGCTGTTTTTT. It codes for CASSSPGGTGELFF.

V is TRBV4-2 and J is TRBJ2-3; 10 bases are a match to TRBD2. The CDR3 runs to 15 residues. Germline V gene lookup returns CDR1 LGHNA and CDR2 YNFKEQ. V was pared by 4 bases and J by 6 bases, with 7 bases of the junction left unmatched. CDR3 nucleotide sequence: TGTGCCAGCAGCCTCTTAGGGACTAGCGCGGATACGCAGTATTTT. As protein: CASSLLGTSADTQYF.

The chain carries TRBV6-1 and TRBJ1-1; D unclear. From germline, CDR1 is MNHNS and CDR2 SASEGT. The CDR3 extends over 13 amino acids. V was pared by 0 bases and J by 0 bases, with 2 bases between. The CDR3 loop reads CASSEAMNTEAFF. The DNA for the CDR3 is TGTGCCAGCAGTGAAGCTATGAACACTGAAGCTTTCTTT.

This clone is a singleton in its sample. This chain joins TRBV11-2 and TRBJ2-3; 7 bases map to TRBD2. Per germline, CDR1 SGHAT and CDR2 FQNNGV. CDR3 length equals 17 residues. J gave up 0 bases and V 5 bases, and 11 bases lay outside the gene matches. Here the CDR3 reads CASSPEGWGGSTDTQYF. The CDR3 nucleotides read TGTGCCAGCAGCCCTGAGGGATGGGGGGGTAGCACAGATACGCAGTATTTT.

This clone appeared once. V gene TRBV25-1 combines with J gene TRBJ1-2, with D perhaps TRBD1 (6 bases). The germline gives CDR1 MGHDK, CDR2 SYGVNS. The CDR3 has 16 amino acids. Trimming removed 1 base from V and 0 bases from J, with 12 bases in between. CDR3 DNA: TGTGCCAGCAGTGAATCGACAGGACTAGCTAACTATGGCTACACCTTC. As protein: CASSESTGLANYGYTF.

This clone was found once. The CDR3 nucleotides read TGTGCCAGCAGTCTAGGGCTAGCTAAACTAGAAAAACTGTTTTTT. Encoded protein: CASSLGLAKLEKLFF. This chain links TRBV28 with TRBJ1-4; D gene uncertain. In germline, CDR1 is MDHEN, CDR2 SYDVKM. CDR3 size: 15 residues. V lost 5 bases to trimming and J lost 8 bases, with 18 bases between them.

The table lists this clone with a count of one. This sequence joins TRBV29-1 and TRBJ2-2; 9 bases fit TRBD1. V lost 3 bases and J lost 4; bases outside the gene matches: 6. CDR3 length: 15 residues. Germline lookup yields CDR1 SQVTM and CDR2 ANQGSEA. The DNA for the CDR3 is TGCAGCGTTGACTATGGACAGGGGAGCACCGGGGAGCTGTTTTTT. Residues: CSVDYGQGSTGELFF.

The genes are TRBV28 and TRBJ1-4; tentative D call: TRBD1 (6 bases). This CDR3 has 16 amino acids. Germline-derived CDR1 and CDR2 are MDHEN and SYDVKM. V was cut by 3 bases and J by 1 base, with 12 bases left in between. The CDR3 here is CASSFSRGQTNEKLFF. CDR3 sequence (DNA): TGTGCCAGCAGTTTTAGCAGGGGCCAAACTAATGAAAAACTGTTTTTT. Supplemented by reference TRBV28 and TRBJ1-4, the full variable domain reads DVKVTQSSRYLVKRTGEKVFLECVQDMDHENMFWYRQDPGLGLRLIYFSYDVKMKEKGDIPEGYSVSREKKERFSLILESASTNQTSMYLCASSFSRGQTNEKLFFGSGTQLSVL.

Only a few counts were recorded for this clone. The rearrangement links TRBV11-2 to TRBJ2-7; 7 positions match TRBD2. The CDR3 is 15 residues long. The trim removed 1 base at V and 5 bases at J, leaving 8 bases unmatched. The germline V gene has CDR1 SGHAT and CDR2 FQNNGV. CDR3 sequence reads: CASSLAGLDSHEQYF. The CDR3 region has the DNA TGTGCCAGCAGCTTAGCAGGACTAGATTCCCACGAGCAGTACTTC. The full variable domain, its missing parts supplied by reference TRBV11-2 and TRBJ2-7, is EAGVAQSPRYKIIEKRQSVAFWCNPISGHATLYWYQQILGQGPKLLIQFQNNGVVDDSQLPKDRFSAERLKGVDSTLKIQPAKLEDSAVYLCASSLAGLDSHEQYFGPGTRLTVT.

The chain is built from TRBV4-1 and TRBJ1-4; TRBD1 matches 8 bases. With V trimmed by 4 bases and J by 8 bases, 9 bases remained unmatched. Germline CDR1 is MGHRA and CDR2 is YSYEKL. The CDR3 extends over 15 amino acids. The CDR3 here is CASSLQQGVREKLFF. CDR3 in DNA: TGCGCCAGCAGCCTCCAACAGGGGGTGAGAGAAAAACTGTTTTTT.

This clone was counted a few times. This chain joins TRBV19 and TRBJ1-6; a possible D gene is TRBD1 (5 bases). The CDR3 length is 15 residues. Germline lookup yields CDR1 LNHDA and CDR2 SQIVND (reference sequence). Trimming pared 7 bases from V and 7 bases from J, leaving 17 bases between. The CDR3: CASNLMGQANSPLHF. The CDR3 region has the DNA TGTGCCAGTAACCTAATGGGGCAGGCGAATTCACCCCTCCACTTT. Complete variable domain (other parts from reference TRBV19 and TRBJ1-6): DGGITQSPKYLFRKEGQNVTLSCEQNLNHDAMYWYRQDPGQGLRLIYYSQIVNDFQKGDIAEGYSVSREKKESFPLTVTSAQKNPTAFYLCASNLMGQANSPLHFGNGTRLTVT.

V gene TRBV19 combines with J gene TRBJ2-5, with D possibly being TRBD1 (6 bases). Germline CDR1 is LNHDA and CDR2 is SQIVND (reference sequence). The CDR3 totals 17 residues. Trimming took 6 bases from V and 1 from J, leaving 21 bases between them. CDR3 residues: CASSQRWGLPFQETQYF. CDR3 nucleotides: TGTGCCAGTAGCCAAAGGTGGGGGCTACCTTTCCAAGAGACCCAGTACTTC.

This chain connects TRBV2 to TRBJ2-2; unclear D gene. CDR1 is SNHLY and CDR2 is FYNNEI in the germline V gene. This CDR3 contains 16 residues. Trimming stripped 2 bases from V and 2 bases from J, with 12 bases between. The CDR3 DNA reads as TGTGCCAGCAGTGAATCAAGTCAGATTAACACCGGGGAGCTGTTTTTT. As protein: CASSESSQINTGELFF.

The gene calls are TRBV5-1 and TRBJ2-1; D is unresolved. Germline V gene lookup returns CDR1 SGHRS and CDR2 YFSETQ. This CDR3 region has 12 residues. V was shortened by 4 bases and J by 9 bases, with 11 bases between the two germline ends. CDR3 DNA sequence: TGCGCCAGCAGCCCCCCAGGAACTGAGCAGTTCTTC. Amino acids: CASSPPGTEQFF.

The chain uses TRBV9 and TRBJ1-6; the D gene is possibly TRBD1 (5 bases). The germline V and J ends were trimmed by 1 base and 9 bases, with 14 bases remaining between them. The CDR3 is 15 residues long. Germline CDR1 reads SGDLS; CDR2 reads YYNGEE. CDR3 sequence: CASSVKGLEGSPLHF. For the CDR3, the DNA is TGTGCCAGCAGCGTAAAGGGACTCGAGGGTTCACCCCTCCACTTT. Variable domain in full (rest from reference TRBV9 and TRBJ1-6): DSGVTQTPKHLITATGQRVTLRCSPRSGDLSVYWYQQSLDQGLQFLIQYYNGEERAKGNILERFSAQQFPDLHSELNLSSLELGDSALYFCASSVKGLEGSPLHFGNGTRLTVT.

CDR3 sequence: CASSPRQGSYEQYF. The CDR3 region has the DNA TGTGCCAGCAGTCCACGACAGGGATCCTACGAGCAGTACTTC. The genes are TRBV25-1 and TRBJ2-7; 7 bases match TRBD1. V lost 5 bases, J lost 1 base, and 5 bases stayed unmatched. The CDR3 consists of 14 residues. Germline V gene sequence: CDR1 MGHDK, CDR2 SYGVNS.